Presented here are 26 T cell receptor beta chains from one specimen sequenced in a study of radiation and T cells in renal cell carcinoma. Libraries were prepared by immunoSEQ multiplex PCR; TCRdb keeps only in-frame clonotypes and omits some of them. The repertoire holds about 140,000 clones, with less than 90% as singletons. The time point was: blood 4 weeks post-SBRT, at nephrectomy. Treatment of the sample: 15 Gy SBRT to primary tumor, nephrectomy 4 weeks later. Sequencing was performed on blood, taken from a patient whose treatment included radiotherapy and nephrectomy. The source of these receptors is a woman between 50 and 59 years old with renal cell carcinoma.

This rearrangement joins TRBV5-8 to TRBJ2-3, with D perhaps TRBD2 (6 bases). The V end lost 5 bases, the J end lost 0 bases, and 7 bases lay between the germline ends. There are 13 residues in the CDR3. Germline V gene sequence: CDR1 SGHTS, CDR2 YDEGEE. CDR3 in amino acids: CASRGTSTDTQYF. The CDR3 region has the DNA TGTGCCAGCAGGGGGACTAGCACAGATACGCAGTATTTT.

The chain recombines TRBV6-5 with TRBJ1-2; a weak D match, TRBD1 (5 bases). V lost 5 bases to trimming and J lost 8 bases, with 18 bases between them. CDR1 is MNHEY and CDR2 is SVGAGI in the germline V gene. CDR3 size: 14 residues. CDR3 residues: CASSHMGGGEGYTF. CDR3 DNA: TGTGCCAGCAGTCACATGGGTGGGGGGGAAGGCTACACCTTC.

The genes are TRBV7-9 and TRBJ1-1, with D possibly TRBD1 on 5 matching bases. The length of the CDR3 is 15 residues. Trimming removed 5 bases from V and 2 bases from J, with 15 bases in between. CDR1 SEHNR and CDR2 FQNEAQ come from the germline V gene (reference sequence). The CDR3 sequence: CASSEGANYNTEAFF. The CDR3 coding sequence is TGTGCCAGCAGCGAAGGGGCCAATTACAACACTGAAGCTTTCTTT.

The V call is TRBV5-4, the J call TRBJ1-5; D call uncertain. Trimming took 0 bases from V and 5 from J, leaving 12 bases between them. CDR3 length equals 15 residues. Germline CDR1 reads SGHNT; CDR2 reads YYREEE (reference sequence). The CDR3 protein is CASSLGPKVDQPQHF. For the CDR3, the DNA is TGTGCCAGCAGCTTGGGGCCAAAGGTCGATCAGCCCCAGCATTTT. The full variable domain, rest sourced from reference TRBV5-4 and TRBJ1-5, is ETGVTQSPTHLIKTRGQQVTLRCSSQSGHNTVSWYQQALGQGPQFIFQYYREEENGRGNFPPRFSGLQFPNYSSELNVNALELDDSALYLCASSLGPKVDQPQHFGDGTRLSIL.

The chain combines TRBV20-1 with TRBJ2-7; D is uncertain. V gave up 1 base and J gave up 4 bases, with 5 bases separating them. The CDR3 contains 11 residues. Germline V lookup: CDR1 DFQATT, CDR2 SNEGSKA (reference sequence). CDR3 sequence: CSARAPYEQYF. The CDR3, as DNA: TGCAGTGCTAGAGCGCCATACGAGCAGTACTTC.

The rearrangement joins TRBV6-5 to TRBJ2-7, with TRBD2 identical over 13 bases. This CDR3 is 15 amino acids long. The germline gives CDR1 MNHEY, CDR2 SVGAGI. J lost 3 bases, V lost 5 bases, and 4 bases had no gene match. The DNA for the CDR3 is TGTGCCAGCAGTCCCGGACTAGCGGGGGTCTACGAGCAGTACTTC. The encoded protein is CASSPGLAGVYEQYF.

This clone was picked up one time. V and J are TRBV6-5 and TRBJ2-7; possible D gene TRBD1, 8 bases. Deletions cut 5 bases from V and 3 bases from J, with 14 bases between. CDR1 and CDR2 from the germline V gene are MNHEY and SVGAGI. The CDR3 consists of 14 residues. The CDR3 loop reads CASSATGEGYEQYF. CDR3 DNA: TGTGCCAGCAGTGCGACAGGGGAGGGCTACGAGCAGTACTTC.

CDR3 sequence: CASTGGAGGLETQYF. CDR3 coding DNA: TGTGCCAGCACCGGGGGAGCGGGTGGATTAGAGACCCAGTACTTC. V and J are TRBV7-2 and TRBJ2-5; TRBD2 is a possible D gene (6 bases). CDR1 is SGHTA, CDR2 FQGNSA, per germline. Deletions cut 7 bases from V and 4 bases from J, with 19 bases between. The CDR3 has 15 amino acids.

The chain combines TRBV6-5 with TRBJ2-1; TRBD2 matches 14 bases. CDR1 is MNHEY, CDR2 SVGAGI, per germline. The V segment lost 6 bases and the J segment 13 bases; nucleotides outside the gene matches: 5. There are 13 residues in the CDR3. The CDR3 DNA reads TGTGCCAGCAGCTGGACTAGCGGGGGGCCACAGTTCTTC. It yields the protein CASSWTSGGPQFF.

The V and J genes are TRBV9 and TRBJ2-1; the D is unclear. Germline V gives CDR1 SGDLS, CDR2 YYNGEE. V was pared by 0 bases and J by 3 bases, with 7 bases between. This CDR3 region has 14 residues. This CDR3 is CASSVEGSYNEQFF. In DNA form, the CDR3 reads TGTGCCAGCAGCGTAGAAGGTAGCTACAATGAGCAGTTCTTC.

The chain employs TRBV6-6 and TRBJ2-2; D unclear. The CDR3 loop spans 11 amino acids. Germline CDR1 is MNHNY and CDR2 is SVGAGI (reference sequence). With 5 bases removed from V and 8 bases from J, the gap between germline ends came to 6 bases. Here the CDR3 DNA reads TGTGCCAGCAGTACGCCGGGGGAGCTGTTTTTT. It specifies CASSTPGELFF.

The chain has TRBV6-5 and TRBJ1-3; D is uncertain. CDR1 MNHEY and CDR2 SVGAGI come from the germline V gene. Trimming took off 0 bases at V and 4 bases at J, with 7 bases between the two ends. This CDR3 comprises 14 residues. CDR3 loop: CASSYSGRGNTIYF. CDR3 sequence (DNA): TGTGCCAGCAGTTACTCGGGCAGAGGAAACACCATATATTTT.

As DNA, the CDR3 is TGCAGCGCCCGAGTCATGACTAGCGGGGGTTCAGAGACCCAGTACTTC. Encoded protein: CSARVMTSGGSETQYF. This rearrangement joins TRBV29-1 to TRBJ2-5; 12 bases agree with TRBD2. CDR1 and CDR2 (germline): SQVTM, ANQGSEA. The CDR3 covers 16 residues. Trimming cost V 7 bases and J 4 bases; bases outside gene matches: 13.

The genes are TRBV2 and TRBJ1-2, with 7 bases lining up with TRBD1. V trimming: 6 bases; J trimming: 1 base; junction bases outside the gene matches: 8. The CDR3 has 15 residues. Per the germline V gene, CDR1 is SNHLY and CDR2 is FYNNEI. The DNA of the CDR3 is TGTGCCAGCAGAACAGGGGCCTATGTTAACTATGGCTACACCTTC. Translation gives CASRTGAYVNYGYTF.

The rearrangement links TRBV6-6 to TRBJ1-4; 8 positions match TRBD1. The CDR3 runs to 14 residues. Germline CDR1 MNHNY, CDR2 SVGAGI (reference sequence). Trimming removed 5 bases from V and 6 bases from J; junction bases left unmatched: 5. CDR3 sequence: CASSRTGRDEKLFF. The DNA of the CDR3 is TGTGCCAGCAGTCGGACAGGGAGGGATGAAAAACTGTTTTTT.

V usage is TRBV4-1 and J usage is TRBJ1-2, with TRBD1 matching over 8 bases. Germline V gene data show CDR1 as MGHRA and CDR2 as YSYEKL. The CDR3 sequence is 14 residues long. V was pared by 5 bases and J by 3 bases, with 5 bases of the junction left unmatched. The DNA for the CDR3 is TGCGCCAGCAGCGCTGGGACAGGAGACTATGGCTACACCTTC. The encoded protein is CASSAGTGDYGYTF.

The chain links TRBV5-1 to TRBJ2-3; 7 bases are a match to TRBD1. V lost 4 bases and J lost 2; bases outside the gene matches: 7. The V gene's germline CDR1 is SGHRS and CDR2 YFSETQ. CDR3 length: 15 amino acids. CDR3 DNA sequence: TGCGCCAGCAGCCCCACAGGGGATAACACAGATACGCAGTATTTT. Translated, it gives CASSPTGDNTDTQYF.

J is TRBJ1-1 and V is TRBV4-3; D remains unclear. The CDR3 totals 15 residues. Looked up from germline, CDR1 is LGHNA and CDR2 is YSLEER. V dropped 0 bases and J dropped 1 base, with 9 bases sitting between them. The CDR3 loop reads CASSQDRQANTEAFF. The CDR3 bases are TGCGCCAGCAGCCAAGATCGCCAAGCGAACACTGAAGCTTTCTTT.

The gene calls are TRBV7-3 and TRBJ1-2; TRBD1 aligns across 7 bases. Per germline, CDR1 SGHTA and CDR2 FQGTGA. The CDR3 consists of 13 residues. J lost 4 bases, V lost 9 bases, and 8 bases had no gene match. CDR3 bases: TGTGCCAGTGGGGACAGCCAAGCCTATGGCTACACCTTC. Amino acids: CASGDSQAYGYTF.

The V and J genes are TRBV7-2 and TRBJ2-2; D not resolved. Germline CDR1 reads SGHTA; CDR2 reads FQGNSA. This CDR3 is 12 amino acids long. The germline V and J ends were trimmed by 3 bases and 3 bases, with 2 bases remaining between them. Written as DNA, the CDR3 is TGTGCCAGCAGCTTCGACACCGGGGAGCTGTTTTTT. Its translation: CASSFDTGELFF.

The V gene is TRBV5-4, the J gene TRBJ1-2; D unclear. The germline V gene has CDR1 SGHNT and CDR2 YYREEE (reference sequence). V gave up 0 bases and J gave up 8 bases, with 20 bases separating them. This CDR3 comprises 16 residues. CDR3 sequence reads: CASSLGMGIDRYGYTF. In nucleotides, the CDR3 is TGTGCCAGCAGCTTGGGGATGGGGATAGATCGCTACGGCTACACCTTC.

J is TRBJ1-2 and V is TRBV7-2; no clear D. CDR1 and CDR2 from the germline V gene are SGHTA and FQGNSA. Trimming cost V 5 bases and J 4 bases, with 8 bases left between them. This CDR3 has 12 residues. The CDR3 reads CASSREFYGYTF. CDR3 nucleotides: TGTGCCAGCAGCCGTGAGTTCTATGGCTACACCTTC. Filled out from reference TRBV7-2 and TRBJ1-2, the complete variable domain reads GAGVSQSPSNKVTEKGKDVELRCDPISGHTALYWYRQSLGQGLEFLIYFQGNSAPDKSGLPSDRFSAERTGGSVSTLTIQRTQQEDSAVYLCASSREFYGYTFGSGTRLTVV.

The CDR3 sequence: CASSLDRAQEAQYF. CDR3 bases: TGTGCCAGCTCACTAGACCGGGCCCAGGAGGCGCAGTATTTT. J is TRBJ2-3 and V is TRBV18, with D possibly matching TRBD2 (5 bases). Trimming removed 4 bases from V and 10 bases from J, with 18 bases in between. In germline, CDR1 is KGHSH, CDR2 LQKENI. The CDR3 sequence is 14 residues long.

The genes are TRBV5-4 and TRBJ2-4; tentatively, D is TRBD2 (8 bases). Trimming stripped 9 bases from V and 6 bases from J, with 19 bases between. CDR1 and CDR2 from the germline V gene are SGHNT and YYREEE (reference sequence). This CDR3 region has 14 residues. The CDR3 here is CATGRDRPGNIQYF. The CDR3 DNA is TGTGCCACCGGGAGGGACAGACCGGGAAACATTCAGTACTTC.

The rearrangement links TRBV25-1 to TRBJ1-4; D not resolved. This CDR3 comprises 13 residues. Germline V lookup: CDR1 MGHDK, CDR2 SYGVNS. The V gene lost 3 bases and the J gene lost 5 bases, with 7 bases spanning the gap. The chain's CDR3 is CASSDSGNEKLFF. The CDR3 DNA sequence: TGTGCCAGCAGTGACTCGGGGAATGAAAAACTGTTTTTT.

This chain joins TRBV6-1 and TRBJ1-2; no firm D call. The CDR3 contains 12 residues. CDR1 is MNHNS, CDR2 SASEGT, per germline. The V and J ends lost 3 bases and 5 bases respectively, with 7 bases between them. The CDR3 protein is CASSEFIYGYTF. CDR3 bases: TGTGCCAGCAGTGAGTTCATTTATGGCTACACCTTC.